This T cell receptor beta chain was identified during a study of T-cell reconstitution after alpha-beta-depleted transplantation in children. Study-level findings and limits: About two months after transplant, alpha-beta T cells reportedly came from several hundred expanded graft clones. Fresh T-cell production supplied most of the T-cell counts and diversity seen one year after transplant. In some patients, recipient T cells and intrathymic progenitors surviving conditioning explained high day-60 diversity.

The V end was cut by 6 bases, the J end by 7 bases, with 19 bases between. CDR3 size: 14 residues. Germline assignment: CDR1 MNHNS and CDR2 SASEGT. This clonotype was detected only a few times. The antigen is unknown. Preparation of the TCRbeta library involved a method that used unique molecular identifiers. TCRdb passed the PCR reads through MiXCR, listing each CDR3 protein once. Of 700,000 to 950,000 distinct CDR3 sequences listed, 16% are singletons. This receptor was identified in a male patient between 5 and 17 years old who had a stem cell transplant for acute lymphoblastic leukemia, so the T cells may come from the graft donor. The chain joins TRBV6-1 to TRBJ2-7; the D call may be TRBD1 or TRBD2 (5 bases each). Source: PBMCs, mostly from graft donor cells, taken 360 days after TCRalphabeta/CD19-depleted stem cell transplant. The CDR3 region is CASSPGTSGIEQYF. CDR3 bases: TGTGCCAGCAGCCCCGGGACGTCGGGGATTGAGCAGTACTTC.